These 14 T cell receptor beta chains came from one sample sequenced in a study of T cell responses to AZD1222 COVID-19 vaccine. Profiled with immunoSEQ multiplex PCR; TCRdb holds only in-frame clones, not every one. The table includes about 110,000 clones, approximately 94% detected once. The starting material was peripheral blood, obtained 28 days after the second AZD1222 dose. The receptors stem from an adult who received the AZD1222 COVID-19 vaccine.

The chain employs TRBV12-3 or TRBV12-4 and TRBJ1-2, with unresolved D. V was shortened by 6 bases and J by 4 bases, with 12 bases between the two germline ends. CDR3 length equals 13 residues. This CDR3 is CASSFRARYGYTF. For the CDR3, the DNA is TGTGCCAGCAGCTTCCGGGCCCGCTATGGCTACACCTTC.

The chain carries TRBV6-5 and TRBJ1-2; the match to TRBD1 covers 7 bases. Trimming took 6 bases from V and 12 from J; bases not matched to a gene: 19. The CDR3 is 15 residues long. Germline-derived CDR1 and CDR2 are MNHEY and SVGAGI. The CDR3 loop is CASRIAGAGTDADTF. CDR3 DNA: TGTGCCAGCAGAATCGCAGGGGCGGGGACAGATGCGGACACCTTC.

V is TRBV10-3 and J is TRBJ1-2; D might be TRBD1 (6 bases). Trimming removed 4 bases at V and 4 bases at J, with 16 bases between. The CDR3 has 15 amino acids. In germline, CDR1 is ENHRY, CDR2 SYGVKD. The CDR3 loop is CAISVGDRFPYGYTF. The DNA for the CDR3 is TGTGCCATCAGTGTGGGCGACAGGTTCCCCTATGGCTACACCTTC.

This rearrangement joins TRBV2 to TRBJ1-5; 7 bases line up with TRBD1. In germline, CDR1 is SNHLY, CDR2 FYNNEI. V shed 6 bases and J 3 bases; nucleotides not matched to a gene: 8. The CDR3 totals 15 residues. The CDR3 is CASSMDRFHNQPQHF. CDR3 in DNA: TGTGCCAGCAGCATGGACAGGTTTCACAATCAGCCCCAGCATTTT.

V is TRBV5-1 and J is TRBJ1-1; the D gene is possibly TRBD1 (6 bases). The CDR3 length is 13 residues. CDR1 is SGHRS and CDR2 is YFSETQ in the germline V gene. Trimming removed 5 bases from V and 2 bases from J, with 10 bases in between. Here the CDR3 DNA reads TGCGCCAGCAGGGAGGGGGGAAACACTGAAGCTTTCTTT. It translates to CASREGGNTEAFF.

The rearrangement joins TRBV7-9 to TRBJ1-6; D is possibly TRBD1 (5 bases). The CDR3 totals 18 residues. Germline-derived CDR1 and CDR2 are SEHNR and FQNEAQ (reference sequence). Deletions cut 5 bases from V and 6 bases from J, with 23 bases between. The CDR3 nucleotides read TGTGCCAGCAGCACCACCCCAACCCAGGGAACTATTAATTCACCCCTCCACTTT. Translation gives CASSTTPTQGTINSPLHF.

The chain couples TRBV6-5 to TRBJ1-2; 8 positions match TRBD1. CDR3 size: 14 residues. The V and J ends lost 8 bases and 1 base, in that order; junction bases with no gene match: 6. Germline CDR1 MNHEY, CDR2 SVGAGI. The CDR3 bases are TGTGCCAGCTTCGACAGGGGCCTTAACTATGGCTACACCTTC. Its protein product is CASFDRGLNYGYTF.

The chain has TRBV11-2 and TRBJ1-1; 11 bases are a match to TRBD1. V dropped 3 bases and J dropped 4; count of bases not matched to a gene: 1. CDR3 size: 14 residues. Per the germline V gene, CDR1 is SGHAT and CDR2 is FQNNGV. The CDR3 protein is CASSFGTGGTEAFF. CDR3 in DNA: TGTGCCAGCAGCTTCGGGACAGGGGGCACTGAAGCTTTCTTT.

The chain is built from TRBV6-4 and TRBJ1-1, with D possibly matching TRBD1 (5 bases). This CDR3 has 15 amino acids. Germline V gene lookup returns CDR1 MRHNA and CDR2 SNTAGT. V was cut by 6 bases and J by 0 bases, with 14 bases left in between. The CDR3 DNA sequence: TGTGCCAGCAGCCAGGGCGGAGACGTGAACACTGAAGCTTTCTTT. It specifies CASSQGGDVNTEAFF.

This chain connects TRBV5-8 to TRBJ1-5; the D gene is possibly TRBD1 (6 bases). V was pared by 3 bases and J by 11 bases, with 15 bases between. The CDR3 is 13 residues long. Per the germline V gene, CDR1 is SGHTS and CDR2 is YDEGEE. The CDR3 protein is CASSSDRRVAQHF. The CDR3 DNA reads TGTGCCAGCAGCTCTGACAGGCGCGTGGCCCAGCATTTT.

The J gene is TRBJ1-2, the V gene TRBV5-4; tentative D call: TRBD1 (5 bases). With 1 base removed from V and 6 bases from J, the gap between germline ends came to 10 bases. This CDR3 spans 13 amino acids. Germline CDR1 and CDR2: SGHNT and YYREEE (reference sequence). The CDR3 DNA sequence: TGTGCCAGCAGCTTGACGTCAGGGAATGGCTACACCTTC. Translation gives CASSLTSGNGYTF.

V is TRBV7-2 and J is TRBJ2-1; D might be TRBD2 (7 bases). With 5 bases removed from V and 5 bases from J, the gap between germline ends came to 10 bases. The CDR3 sequence is 13 residues long. Germline CDR1 and CDR2: SGHTA and FQGNSA. CDR3 sequence: CASSGRGDNEQFF. The CDR3 DNA is TGTGCCAGCAGCGGGAGGGGGGACAATGAGCAGTTCTTC.

The chain uses TRBV3-1 (or the pseudogene TRBV3-2) and TRBJ1-2; D not certain. From germline, CDR1 is LGHDT and CDR2 YNNKEL (reference sequence). The CDR3 is 14 amino acids. V dropped 1 base and J dropped 7 bases, with 13 bases sitting between them. This chain's CDR3 is CASSQVVGKGGYTF. The CDR3 DNA reads TGTGCCAGCAGCCAAGTGGTGGGGAAGGGTGGCTACACCTTC.

As DNA, the CDR3 is TGTGCCATCAGTGATCCTACCGGGACTAGCCTTTACGAGCAGTACTTC. Its translation is CAISDPTGTSLYEQYF. The V and J genes are TRBV10-3 and TRBJ2-7; 9 positions agree with TRBD2. There are 16 residues in the CDR3. Germline CDR1 ENHRY, CDR2 SYGVKD. J gave up 4 bases and V 3 bases, and 10 bases lay outside the gene matches.